Listed below are T cell receptor beta chains from one sample, sequenced in a study of patients and donors after allogeneic stem cell transplantation. TCRdb reanalysed the RT-PCR reads using MiXCR and keeps one entry per CDR3 protein. The table includes about 960,000 distinct CDR3 sequences, under 20% detected once. The specimen sequenced was blood, either unsorted or a sorted T cell fraction (not recorded which). These receptors were taken from a human donor who was either an allogeneic HSCT recipient or a stem cell or donor lymphocyte infusion donor (not recorded which). It is not recorded whose cells these are; they may come from a transplant donor. CDR3s include the opening cysteine and the closing phenylalanine or tryptophan. The D gene is left open where the match is weak. Clone sizes are given selectively: once, few, many, or a class where the clone is expanded.

d_gene,v_gene,abundance,j_gene,CDR3nt,CDR3aa
-,TRBV12-3/TRBV12-4,-,TRBJ1-5,TGTGCCAGCAGGCCCGCGCAGAAAAATAGCAATCAGCCCCAGCATTTT,CASRPAQKNSNQPQHF
-,TRBV4-1,-,TRBJ1-5,TGCGCCAGCAGCCGGGACGTCAATCAGCCCCAGCATTTT,CASSRDVNQPQHF
-,TRBV9,few,TRBJ2-2,TGTGCCAGCAGCGTAGCCGGGGTCACCGGGGAGCTGTTTTTT,CASSVAGVTGELFF
TRBD1,TRBV29-1,few,TRBJ1-1,TGCAGCGGGGACAGGACAGGGGTAAATGAAGCTTTCTTT,CSGDRTGVNEAFF
TRBD2,TRBV5-1,-,TRBJ2-7,TGCGCCAGCAGCCAAAACCGGGCTAGCGGCACCTACGAGCAGTACTTC,CASSQNRASGTYEQYF
TRBD1,TRBV9,few,TRBJ1-6,TGTGCCAGCAGCGTAGGGACAGGGGTGAAGAATTCACCCCTCCACTTT,CASSVGTGVKNSPLHF
-,TRBV4-3,-,TRBJ2-5,TGCGCCAGCAGCCAAGACGGTGGGGGGCGCGGGGAGACCCAGTACTTC,CASSQDGGGRGETQYF
-,TRBV5-1,few,TRBJ1-5,TGCGCCAGCAGCTTGGGAGGAATTCGCAATCAGCCCCAGCATTTT,CASSLGGIRNQPQHF
-,TRBV21-1,few,TRBJ2-5,TGTGCCAGCAGCAGCCTTCCTAGCGGCGAAAAGACCCAGTACTTC,CASSSLPSGEKTQYF
TRBD1,TRBV20-1,few,TRBJ1-1,TGCAGTGCTAGAGATTATAGGACAGGGATTGAAGCTTTCTTT,CSARDYRTGIEAFF
-,TRBV20-1,many,TRBJ2-2,TGTTCCACTAGCCCCCTGAACACCGGGGAGCTGTTTTTT,CSTSPLNTGELFF
-,TRBV4-3,many,TRBJ1-1,TGCGCCAGCAGCCAAGATTGGGACGCTGAGAACACTGAAGCTTTCTTT,CASSQDWDAENTEAFF
-,TRBV10-2,-,TRBJ2-3,TGCGCCAGCAGTGATACGACTGTTAGCACAGATACGCAGTATTTT,CASSDTTVSTDTQYF
TRBD1,TRBV5-1,-,TRBJ2-7,TGCGCCAGCAGCTTCCGGGACAGCTCCTCCTACGAGCAGTACTTC,CASSFRDSSSYEQYF
-,TRBV4-1,few,TRBJ1-4,TGCGCCAGCAGCCAAGCATCGTTACTGTTTTTT,CASSQASLLFF
TRBD1,TRBV12-3/TRBV12-4,-,TRBJ2-7,TGTGCCAGCAGAAGACAGGGTTTGTCCTACGAGCAGTACTTC,CASRRQGLSYEQYF